These 20 T cell receptor beta chains came from one sample sequenced in a study of human T cells and chemical hapten exposure (dated by TCRdb to about 2021). The sample's time point, from its label and the paper: patch test 1, 2 weeks after DPC sensitization. The intended sense of this specimen's treatment or condition label: therapeutic diphenylcyclopropenone sensitization with weekly scalp DPC. The library was produced with RACE. Sequencing took place on a NextSeq 500. Through fastp at Q25 and MiXCR, TCRdb rebuilt clones from the public reads, retaining in-frame beta chains. Each record represents a unique CDR3 protein, reported with the most common genes and DNA among its rows. The table for this sample lists under 450,000 distinct CDR3 sequences; approximately 5.1% of them were counted only once. The ten top clones hold over 2% of the sample. This sample comprised whole blood, obtained in connection with sensitization to the hapten diphenylcyclopropenone (DPC). The receptors here all came from a woman aged 45-59 years with alopecia areata. Some clones in this sample may be carry-over from other donors' samples.

Many counts were recorded for this clonotype. The rearrangement joins TRBV7-6 to TRBJ1-6; no clear D gene. This CDR3 spans 12 amino acids. The V end lost 5 bases, the J end lost 3 bases, and 2 bases lay between the germline ends. In germline, CDR1 is SGHVS, CDR2 FNYEAQ. CDR3 DNA: TGTGCCAGCAGCGTCTATAATTCACCCCTCCACTTT. This sequence encodes CASSVYNSPLHF.

This clonotype has ten or more counts. The CDR3 here is CASSPGGGTGELFF. CDR3 coding DNA: TGTGCCAGCTCACCAGGAGGAGGCACCGGGGAGCTGTTTTTT. The rearrangement uses TRBV18 and TRBJ2-2; tentative D call: TRBD2 (5 bases). The germline V gene has CDR1 KGHSH and CDR2 LQKENI. The CDR3 extends over 14 amino acids. Trimming left V 2 bases short and J 4 bases short, with 8 bases between. The full variable domain, rest sourced from reference TRBV18 and TRBJ2-2, is NAGVMQNPRHLVRRRGQEARLRCSPMKGHSHVYWYRQLPEEGLKFMVYLQKENIIDESGMPKERFSAEFPKEGPSILRIQQVVRGDSAAYFCASSPGGGTGELFFGEGSRLTVL.

The sample holds many counts of this clonotype. The chain joins TRBV4-1 to TRBJ2-1; 7 bases match TRBD1. This CDR3 comprises 15 residues. Germline V lookup: CDR1 MGHRA, CDR2 YSYEKL. Trimming at V came to 0 bases and at J to 5 bases, leaving 4 bases not matched to a gene. CDR3 loop: CASSQDGTGDNEQFF. The CDR3 coding sequence is TGCGCCAGCAGCCAAGATGGTACAGGGGACAATGAGCAGTTCTTC.

For this clonotype: The germline gene is not matched at one end of the junction; a read error may be the cause. V gene TRBV29-1 combines with J gene TRBJ2-7; a weak D match, TRBD2 (6 bases). The CDR3 has 12 amino acids. CDR1 and CDR2 from the germline V gene are SQVTM and ANQGSEA. The DNA of the CDR3 is TGCAGCGTTGAGGACCTTCGGGGGTCGCAAAACTTC. Its translation: CSVEDLRGSQNF.

This clonotype has just a few counts. The chain recombines TRBV12-3 or TRBV12-4 with TRBJ1-3; no reliable D call. Trimming took off 7 bases at V and 8 bases at J, with 15 bases between the two ends. CDR3 length: 13 amino acids. In DNA form, the CDR3 reads TGTGCCAGCACCAGGACCACGGCGGACACCATATATTTT. It translates to CASTRTTADTIYF.

This rearrangement joins TRBV27 to TRBJ1-1; 9 nucleotides align to TRBD1. CDR1 is MNHEY, CDR2 SMNVEV, per germline (reference sequence). This CDR3 is 13 amino acids long. V trimming: 8 bases; J trimming: 4 bases; junction bases outside the gene matches: 5. DNA of the CDR3: TGTGCCAGCTGTCTGACAGGGGGCACTGAAGCTTTCTTT. Its translation: CASCLTGGTEAFF.

There are many counts of this clonotype. The chain has TRBV2 and TRBJ1-5; D gene unclear. Germline loops: CDR1 SNHLY, CDR2 FYNNEI. Trimming cost V 4 bases and J 0 bases, with 10 bases left between them. The CDR3 spans 15 residues. CDR3 region: CASSARRDSNQPQHF. Here the CDR3 DNA reads TGTGCCAGCAGTGCAAGGAGGGATAGCAATCAGCCCCAGCATTTT.

This clonotype was observed many times. The CDR3 nucleotides read TGTGCCAGCAGTGAAAACAGGAGGGCCACTGAAGCTTTCTTT. It specifies CASSENRRATEAFF. This chain joins TRBV2 and TRBJ1-1; TRBD1 is a possible D gene (5 bases). Per the germline V gene, CDR1 is SNHLY and CDR2 is FYNNEI. V was cut by 2 bases and J by 4 bases, with 11 bases left in between. The CDR3 consists of 14 residues.

Only a few counts were recorded for this clonotype. This chain links TRBV7-2 with TRBJ2-3, with a weak D call TRBD2 (6 bases). Germline V gives CDR1 SGHTA, CDR2 FQGNSA. The V end lost 5 bases, the J end lost 4 bases, and 13 bases lay between the germline ends. The CDR3 length is 14 residues. The CDR3 loop reads CASSRDFPPDTQYF. DNA of the CDR3: TGTGCCAGCAGCCGGGACTTTCCCCCAGATACGCAGTATTTT.

This clonotype was observed at least ten times. The chain is built from TRBV7-2 and TRBJ1-1; D is unclear. The CDR3 length is 15 residues. V was cut by 5 bases and J by 4 bases, with 17 bases left in between. Per the germline V gene, CDR1 is SGHTA and CDR2 is FQGNSA. The CDR3 nucleotides are TGTGCCAGCAGCCCGACGGAGGCGCGAGGCACTGAAGCTTTCTTT. As protein: CASSPTEARGTEAFF. Drawing the rest from reference TRBV7-2 and TRBJ1-1, the complete variable domain is GAGVSQSPSNKVTEKGKDVELRCDPISGHTALYWYRQSLGQGLEFLIYFQGNSAPDKSGLPSDRFSAERTGGSVSTLTIQRTQQEDSAVYLCASSPTEARGTEAFFGQGTRLTVV.

This clonotype showed up many times. The genes are TRBV7-9 and TRBJ1-2; D remains ambiguous. V was shortened by 5 bases and J by 4 bases, with 14 bases between the two germline ends. The germline V gene has CDR1 SEHNR and CDR2 FQNEAQ (reference sequence). The CDR3 sequence is 14 residues long. The CDR3 region is CASSGIPGGYGYTF. CDR3 bases: TGTGCCAGCAGCGGTATCCCAGGAGGCTATGGCTACACCTTC.

This clonotype was counted at least ten times. The chain is built from TRBV29-1 and TRBJ2-5, with D perhaps TRBD1 (6 bases). CDR1 and CDR2 from the germline V gene are SQVTM and ANQGSEA. V was cut by 5 bases and J by 1 base, with 11 bases left in between. The CDR3 covers 13 residues. The CDR3 sequence: CSVHRAFQETQYF. CDR3 DNA sequence: TGCAGCGTTCACAGGGCTTTCCAAGAGACCCAGTACTTC.

Of note for this clonotype: A much more abundant neighbour one base away suggests this may be a read error. The V call is TRBV7-3, the J call TRBJ1-1, with D unresolved. Germline V lookup: CDR1 SGHTA, CDR2 FQGTGA. The V end was cut by 5 bases, the J end by 1 base, with 8 bases between. This CDR3 region has 13 residues. The CDR3 loop is CASSTMGNTEAFF. CDR3 coding DNA: TGTGCCAGCAGCACCATGGGGAACACTGAAGCTTTCTTT.

This clonotype was seen only a few times. J is TRBJ2-7 and V is TRBV7-2; D ambiguous. V lost 3 bases and J 4 bases, leaving 19 bases between the germline ends. CDR3 length: 16 amino acids. The germline V gene has CDR1 SGHTA and CDR2 FQGNSA. The CDR3 reads CASSLVGSLPGYEQYF. CDR3 DNA: TGTGCCAGCAGCTTGGTCGGGTCCCTCCCGGGTTACGAGCAGTACTTC.

This clonotype has at least ten counts. The V call is TRBV20-1, the J call TRBJ1-5; D uncertain. This CDR3 comprises 14 residues. The V end lost 1 base, the J end lost 0 bases, and 7 bases lay between the germline ends. Germline V CDR1 and CDR2: DFQATT, SNEGSKA (reference sequence). CDR3 region: CSARGFNSNQPQHF. The CDR3 nucleotides are TGCAGTGCTAGAGGGTTCAATAGCAATCAGCCCCAGCATTTT.

This clonotype appeared many times. CDR3 sequence reads: CATSDFRTTGELFF. The CDR3 nucleotides read TGTGCCACCAGTGATTTTAGGACAACCGGGGAGCTGTTTTTT. The chain recombines TRBV24-1 with TRBJ2-2, with a tentative D call TRBD1 (5 bases). Germline-derived CDR1 and CDR2 are KGHDR and SFDVKD. The CDR3 spans 14 residues. V shed 1 base and J shed 5 bases, with 7 bases lying between them.

This clonotype was seen a handful of times. The rearrangement links TRBV29-1 to TRBJ2-1; D is perhaps TRBD2 (5 bases). CDR3 length: 15 amino acids. Trimming removed 6 bases at V and 0 bases at J, with 15 bases between. Per germline, CDR1 SQVTM and CDR2 ANQGSEA. The CDR3 loop is CSVGGGQSSYNEQFF. The CDR3 bases are TGCAGCGTGGGTGGCGGGCAGAGCTCCTACAATGAGCAGTTCTTC.

The genes are TRBV12-3 or TRBV12-4 and TRBJ2-1; D is uncertain. V lost 4 bases and J lost 8, with 12 bases in between. The CDR3 loop spans 13 amino acids. The CDR3 DNA reads TGTGCCAGCAGTTCGCGACCGGGCTATGAGCAGTTCTTC. Protein sequence: CASSSRPGYEQFF.

This clonotype was detected ten times or more. V is TRBV7-9 and J is TRBJ1-1, with unresolved D. Trimming stripped 4 bases from V and 0 bases from J, with 9 bases between. This CDR3 contains 14 residues. The germline CDR1 and CDR2 sequences are SEHNR and FQNEAQ (reference sequence). The CDR3 reads CASSSGPMNTEAFF. The CDR3 bases are TGTGCCAGCAGCTCCGGGCCCATGAACACTGAAGCTTTCTTT.

J is TRBJ1-1 and V is TRBV7-2, with 7 nucleotides matching TRBD1. V trimming: 5 bases; J trimming: 8 bases; junction bases outside the gene matches: 8. The CDR3 is 13 amino acids. Germline CDR1 SGHTA, CDR2 FQGNSA. The CDR3 nucleotides read TGTGCCAGCAGCCCAGGCCGGACAGGCGAAGCTTTCTTT. Translating it yields CASSPGRTGEAFF.